The 21 T cell receptor beta chains below were found in one sample sequenced in a study of human T cells and chemical hapten exposure. One entry per CDR3 protein results from TCRdb running MiXCR on the RACE reads. The sample gives tens of thousands of distinct CDR3 sequences, 10% to 13% of which show up once; approximately 1.5% is in the top ten. Noted time point: patch test 1, 2 weeks after DPC sensitization. This sample's treatment: therapeutic diphenylcyclopropenone sensitization with weekly scalp DPC. Sequences were derived from whole blood, sampled in connection with sensitization to the hapten diphenylcyclopropenone (DPC). The origin of the receptors is a woman in her forties or fifties with alopecia areata. Some clones in this sample may be carry-over from other donors' samples.

V usage is TRBV6-5 and J usage is TRBJ2-5, with 10 bases lining up with TRBD2. The CDR3 consists of 16 residues. Germline CDR1 and CDR2: MNHEY and SVGAGI. Trimming cost V 2 bases and J 5 bases; bases outside gene matches: 8. As DNA, the CDR3 is TGTGCCAGCAGTTACGGCCCCCTAGCGGGAGTGGAGACCCAGTACTTC. Translated: CASSYGPLAGVETQYF.

This chain joins TRBV7-3 and TRBJ2-7; perhaps TRBD2 as D (5 bases). Trimming pared 5 bases from V and 7 bases from J, leaving 18 bases between. The CDR3 sequence is 14 residues long. Per germline, CDR1 SGHTA and CDR2 FQGTGA. CDR3 DNA sequence: TGTGCCAGCAGCCTCGGAGGCGGAGGTCTTGAGCAGTACTTC. Amino acids: CASSLGGGGLEQYF.

The table lists this clonotype with a few counts. The V call is TRBV5-1, the J call TRBJ1-1, with a possible D match to TRBD1 (5 bases). Germline V CDR1 and CDR2: SGHRS, YFSETQ. The CDR3 length is 14 residues. V gave up 1 base and J gave up 3 bases, with 10 bases separating them. The CDR3 spells CASSLNQGDTEAFF. The CDR3 nucleotides read TGCGCCAGCAGCTTGAATCAGGGAGACACTGAAGCTTTCTTT. The full variable domain, in which reference TRBV5-1 and TRBJ1-1 provide the parts outside the CDR3, is KAGVTQTPRYLIKTRGQQVTLSCSPISGHRSVSWYQQTPGQGLQFLFEYFSETQRNKGNFPGRFSGRQFSNSRSEMNVSTLELGDSALYLCASSLNQGDTEAFFGQGTRLTVV.

This clonotype was seen repeatedly, ten times or more. The chain has TRBV6-5 and TRBJ2-7; TRBD1 aligns across 9 bases. J gave up 4 bases and V 2 bases, and 6 bases lay outside the gene matches. The CDR3 has 15 residues. CDR1 and CDR2 (germline): MNHEY, SVGAGI. The CDR3 nucleotides are TGTGCCAGCAGTTACGCCGGACAGGGGCGGTACGAGCAGTACTTC. Translated: CASSYAGQGRYEQYF.

This clonotype was found many times. This rearrangement joins TRBV2 to TRBJ1-5; a possible D gene is TRBD1 (5 bases). The CDR3 covers 14 residues. CDR1 is SNHLY, CDR2 FYNNEI, per germline. Trimming removed 5 bases at V and 5 bases at J, with 13 bases between. The CDR3 reads CASSYRLADQPQHF. DNA for the CDR3: TGTGCCAGCAGTTACAGGCTAGCGGATCAGCCCCAGCATTTT.

Regarding this clonotype: A read error may be the cause here, since a much bigger clone is one base away. The gene calls are TRBV7-3 and TRBJ2-3; 7 bases agree with TRBD2. The CDR3 consists of 15 residues. Germline CDR1 is SGHTA and CDR2 is FQGTGA. V shed 5 bases, J shed 4 bases, and the junction held 9 bases outside the gene matches. Written as DNA, the CDR3 is TGTGCCAGCAGCCTCCACCAGCGGGACGCAGATACGCAGTATTTT. It is translated as CASSLHQRDADTQYF.

This clonotype was observed many times. V and J are TRBV11-3 and TRBJ2-3, with 14 nucleotides matching TRBD2. Germline trimming cut 4 bases from V and 6 bases from J; bases unmatched to any gene: 6. The V gene's germline CDR1 is SGHNT and CDR2 YENEEA. CDR3 length equals 16 residues. The CDR3 sequence is CASSSGLAGDHDTQYF. The DNA for the CDR3 is TGTGCCAGCAGCTCGGGACTAGCGGGGGATCATGATACGCAGTATTTT.

The rearrangement links TRBV5-1 to TRBJ1-1; no definite D call. The CDR3 totals 15 residues. Trimming cost V 0 bases and J 1 base, with 10 bases left between them. CDR1 and CDR2 from the germline V gene are SGHRS and YFSETQ. In DNA form, the CDR3 reads TGCGCCAGCAGCTTGGCGGCAGGCTGGAACACTGAAGCTTTCTTT. Translation: CASSLAAGWNTEAFF.

V is TRBV18 and J is TRBJ1-1; 7 positions match TRBD1. Trimming took 5 bases from V and 4 from J; bases not matched to a gene: 7. The V gene's germline CDR1 is KGHSH and CDR2 LQKENI. The CDR3 consists of 14 residues. DNA for the CDR3: TGTGCCAGCTCATCCTTGGGACAGAGCACTGAAGCTTTCTTT. Residues: CASSSLGQSTEAFF.

This clonotype was observed at least ten times. The rearrangement links TRBV7-6 to TRBJ2-7; D remains unclear. Germline CDR1 and CDR2: SGHVS and FNYEAQ. The CDR3 length is 13 residues. Deletions cut 2 bases from V and 6 bases from J, with 11 bases between. CDR3 DNA: TGTGCCAGCAGCTTATCAGGCCAAACCGAGCAGTACTTC. This codes for CASSLSGQTEQYF.

This clonotype showed up many times. The V and J genes are TRBV29-1 and TRBJ2-7; 7 bases map to TRBD1. V was pared by 4 bases and J by 3 bases, with 12 bases of the junction left unmatched. CDR3 length equals 15 residues. CDR1 and CDR2 from the germline V gene are SQVTM and ANQGSEA. The CDR3 region has the DNA TGCAGCGTTGCCCCGGGCAGGGGGAACCTCTACGAGCAGTACTTC. It is translated as CSVAPGRGNLYEQYF.

This chain uses TRBV29-1 with TRBJ1-2; D possibly corresponds to TRBD1 (6 bases). Germline V CDR1 and CDR2: SQVTM, ANQGSEA. CDR3 length: 12 residues. V gave up 4 bases and J gave up 5 bases, with 11 bases separating them. The DNA of the CDR3 is TGCAGCGTTGGGAGAGGGGGTTATGGCTACACCTTC. This gives the protein CSVGRGGYGYTF.

This clonotype was detected a few times. V usage is TRBV6-5 and J usage is TRBJ2-7, with 7 bases that match TRBD1. With 2 bases clipped from V and 2 bases from J, the junction kept 6 bases outside the gene matches. Germline values: CDR1 MNHEY, CDR2 SVGAGI. The CDR3 covers 15 residues. Here the CDR3 DNA reads TGTGCCAGCAGTTACGCCTCGGACAGGACCTACGAGCAGTACTTC. Translated: CASSYASDRTYEQYF.

This chain joins TRBV11-2 and TRBJ1-4; perhaps TRBD1 as D (6 bases). Per the germline V gene, CDR1 is SGHAT and CDR2 is FQNNGV. The CDR3 extends over 16 amino acids. V was shortened by 0 bases and J by 2 bases, with 10 bases between the two germline ends. CDR3: CASSLEGQSTNEKLFF. CDR3 DNA sequence: TGTGCCAGCAGCTTAGAAGGACAGTCGACTAATGAAAAACTGTTTTTT.

This chain links TRBV19 with TRBJ2-3; D not resolved. This CDR3 comprises 13 residues. Trimming pared 0 bases from V and 2 bases from J, leaving 3 bases between. CDR1 and CDR2 from the germline V gene are LNHDA and SQIVND (reference sequence). The CDR3 is CASSIEYTDTQYF. CDR3 nucleotides: TGTGCCAGTAGTATAGAGTACACAGATACGCAGTATTTT. The variable domain in full, completed from reference TRBV19 and TRBJ2-3, reads DGGITQSPKYLFRKEGQNVTLSCEQNLNHDAMYWYRQDPGQGLRLIYYSQIVNDFQKGDIAEGYSVSREKKESFPLTVTSAQKNPTAFYLCASSIEYTDTQYFGPGTRLTVL.

This clonotype was counted between two and nine times. The CDR3 loop reads CASSSVSYTQYF. The CDR3 DNA is TGTGCCAGCAGCTCCGTGTCGTATACGCAGTATTTT. The chain combines TRBV7-6 with TRBJ2-3; no definite D call. V dropped 4 bases and J dropped 7 bases, with 9 bases sitting between them. CDR3 length: 12 residues. Germline V CDR1 and CDR2: SGHVS, FNYEAQ.

This clonotype showed up just a few times. The rearrangement uses TRBV9 and TRBJ1-1; D perhaps matches TRBD1 (5 bases). Germline CDR1 SGDLS, CDR2 YYNGEE. CDR3 size: 19 residues. V shed 0 bases and J shed 3 bases, with 24 bases lying between them. CDR3 in amino acids: CASSVATQVPSLGDTEAFF. CDR3 bases: TGTGCCAGCAGCGTAGCTACCCAGGTCCCCTCCCTGGGGGACACTGAAGCTTTCTTT.

This clonotype came up many times. This sequence joins TRBV4-1 and TRBJ2-7; D is tentatively TRBD1 or TRBD2 (5 bases each). Trimming shortened V by 8 bases and J by 2 bases, and 13 bases separated the two germline ends. The CDR3 has 13 residues. Germline CDR1 is MGHRA and CDR2 is YSYEKL. CDR3 sequence: CASGPGPPYEQYF. CDR3 DNA: TGCGCCAGCGGTCCGGGACCGCCCTACGAGCAGTACTTC.

This clonotype occurred a few times. The chain is built from TRBV12-3 or TRBV12-4 and TRBJ2-1; 7 nucleotides align to TRBD2. The J segment lost 5 bases and the V segment lost 7 bases, leaving 8 bases of the junction unmatched. There are 14 residues in the CDR3. DNA of the CDR3: TGTGCCAGCACGGTAGTAGCGGGCGACAATGAGCAGTTCTTC. This sequence encodes CASTVVAGDNEQFF.

The chain couples TRBV5-1 to TRBJ2-3, with 8 positions matching TRBD1. The germline gives CDR1 SGHRS, CDR2 YFSETQ. The CDR3 has 15 amino acids. The V segment lost 2 bases and the J segment 2 bases; nucleotides outside the gene matches: 4. This CDR3 reads CASSFWGQVTDTQYF. The CDR3 DNA sequence: TGCGCCAGCAGCTTTTGGGGACAGGTCACAGATACGCAGTATTTT. Drawing the rest from reference TRBV5-1 and TRBJ2-3, the complete variable domain is KAGVTQTPRYLIKTRGQQVTLSCSPISGHRSVSWYQQTPGQGLQFLFEYFSETQRNKGNFPGRFSGRQFSNSRSEMNVSTLELGDSALYLCASSFWGQVTDTQYFGPGTRLTVL.

This clonotype was picked up a small number of times. The CDR3 loop reads CASSTYRGPVYGYTF. CDR3 nucleotides: TGTGCCAGCAGTACCTACAGGGGGCCGGTCTATGGCTACACCTTC. The chain carries TRBV27 and TRBJ1-2; 9 positions match TRBD1. CDR1 and CDR2 (germline): MNHEY, SMNVEV (reference sequence). The CDR3 spans 15 residues. With 5 bases clipped from V and 4 bases from J, the junction kept 8 bases outside the gene matches.